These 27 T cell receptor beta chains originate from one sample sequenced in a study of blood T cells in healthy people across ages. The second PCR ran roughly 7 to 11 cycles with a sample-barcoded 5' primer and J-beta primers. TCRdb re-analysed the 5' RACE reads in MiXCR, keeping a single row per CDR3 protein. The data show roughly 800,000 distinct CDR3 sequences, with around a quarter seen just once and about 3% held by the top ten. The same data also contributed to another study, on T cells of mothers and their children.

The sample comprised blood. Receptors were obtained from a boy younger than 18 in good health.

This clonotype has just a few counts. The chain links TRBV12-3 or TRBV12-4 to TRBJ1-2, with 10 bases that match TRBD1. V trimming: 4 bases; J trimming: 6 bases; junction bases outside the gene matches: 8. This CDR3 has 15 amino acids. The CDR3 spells CASSSFDRGRNGYTF. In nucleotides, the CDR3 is TGTGCCAGCAGTTCCTTTGACAGGGGGCGAAATGGCTACACCTTC.

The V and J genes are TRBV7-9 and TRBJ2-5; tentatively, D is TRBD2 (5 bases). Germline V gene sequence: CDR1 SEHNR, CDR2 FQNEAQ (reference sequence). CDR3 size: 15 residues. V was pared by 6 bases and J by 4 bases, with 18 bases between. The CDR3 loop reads CASSSGRGVIETQYF. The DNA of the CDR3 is TGTGCCAGCAGTTCAGGACGGGGAGTAATAGAGACCCAGTACTTC.

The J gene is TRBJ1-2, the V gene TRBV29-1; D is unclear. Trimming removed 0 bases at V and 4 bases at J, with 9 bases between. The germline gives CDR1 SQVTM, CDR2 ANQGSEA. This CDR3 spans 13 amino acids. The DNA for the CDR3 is TGCAGCGTTGAAGATGAACAGAGCTATGGCTACACCTTC. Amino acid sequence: CSVEDEQSYGYTF.

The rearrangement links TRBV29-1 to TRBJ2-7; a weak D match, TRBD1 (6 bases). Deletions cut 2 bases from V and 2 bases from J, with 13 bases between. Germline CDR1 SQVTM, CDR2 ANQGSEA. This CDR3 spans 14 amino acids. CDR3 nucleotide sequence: TGCAGCGTTGAACCAGGGGCCTCTGCCTACGAGCAGTACTTC. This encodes CSVEPGASAYEQYF.

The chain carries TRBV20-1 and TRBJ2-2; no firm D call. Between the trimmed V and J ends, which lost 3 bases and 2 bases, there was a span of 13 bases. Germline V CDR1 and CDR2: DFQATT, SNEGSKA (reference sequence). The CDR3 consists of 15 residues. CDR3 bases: TGCAGTGCTAGCGCCCAGGTGGAAAACACCGGGGAGCTGTTTTTT. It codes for CSASAQVENTGELFF.

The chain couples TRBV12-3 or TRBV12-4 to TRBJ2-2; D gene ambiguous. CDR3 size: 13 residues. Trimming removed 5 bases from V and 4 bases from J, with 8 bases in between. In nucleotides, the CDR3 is TGTGCCAGCAGTACCCAGACCACCGGGGAGCTGTTTTTT. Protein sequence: CASSTQTTGELFF.

CDR3 region: CATVKLGPLYNEQFF. The CDR3 DNA follows: TGTGCCACCGTTAAACTGGGACCGCTCTACAATGAGCAGTTCTTC. The chain carries TRBV15 and TRBJ2-1; D may match TRBD1 or TRBD2 (5 bases each). Trimming left V 8 bases short and J 3 bases short, with 17 bases between. From germline, CDR1 is LNHNV and CDR2 YYDKDF (reference sequence). The CDR3 totals 15 residues. Full variable domain (rest looked up from reference TRBV15 and TRBJ2-1): DAMVIQNPRYQVTQFGKPVTLSCSQTLNHNVMYWYQQKSSQAPKLLFHYYDKDFNNEADTPDNFQSRRPNTSFCFLDIRSPGLGDTAMYLCATVKLGPLYNEQFFGPGTRLTVL.

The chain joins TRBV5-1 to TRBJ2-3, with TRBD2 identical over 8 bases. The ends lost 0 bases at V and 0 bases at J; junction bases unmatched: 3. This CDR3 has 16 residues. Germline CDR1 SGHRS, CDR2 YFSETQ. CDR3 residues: CASSLGSGVSTDTQYF. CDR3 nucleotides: TGCGCCAGCAGCTTGGGTAGCGGGGTGAGCACAGATACGCAGTATTTT.

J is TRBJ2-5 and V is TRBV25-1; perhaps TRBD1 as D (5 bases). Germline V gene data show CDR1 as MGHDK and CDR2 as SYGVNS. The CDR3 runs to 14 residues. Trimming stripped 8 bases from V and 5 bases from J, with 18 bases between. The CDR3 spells CASSTQGPPETQYF. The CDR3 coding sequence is TGTGCCAGCTCAACCCAGGGCCCCCCGGAGACCCAGTACTTC.

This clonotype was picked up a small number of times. Here the CDR3 DNA reads TGTGCTAGTGGCCAGGGTTTCGACTATGGCTACACCTTC. This codes for CASGQGFDYGYTF. V is TRBV12-5 and J is TRBJ1-2; D may be TRBD1 (5 bases). Per the germline V gene, CDR1 is LGHNT and CDR2 is FRNRAP. Trimming left V 6 bases short and J 3 bases short, with 11 bases between. The CDR3 covers 13 residues.

CDR3 region: CASSRRGKWANEKLFF. CDR3 nucleotide sequence: TGTGCCAGCAGCCGGAGAGGGAAGTGGGCTAATGAAAAACTGTTTTTT. The chain couples TRBV28 to TRBJ1-4; D unclear. This CDR3 contains 16 residues. V lost 6 bases and J 3 bases, leaving 17 bases between the germline ends. Germline CDR1 is MDHEN and CDR2 is SYDVKM.

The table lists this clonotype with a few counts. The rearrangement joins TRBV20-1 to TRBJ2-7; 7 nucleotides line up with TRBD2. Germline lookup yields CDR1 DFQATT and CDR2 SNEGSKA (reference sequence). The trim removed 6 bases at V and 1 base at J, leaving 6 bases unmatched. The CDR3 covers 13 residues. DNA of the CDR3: TGCAGTGCCCTACTAGCGAAATCCTACGAGCAGTACTTC. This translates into CSALLAKSYEQYF.

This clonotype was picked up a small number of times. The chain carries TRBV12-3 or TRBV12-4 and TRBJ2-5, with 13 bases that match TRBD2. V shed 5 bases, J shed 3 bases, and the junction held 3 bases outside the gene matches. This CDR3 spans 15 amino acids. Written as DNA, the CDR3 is TGTGCCAGCAGTACGGGACTAGCGGGGAAAGAGACCCAGTACTTC. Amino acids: CASSTGLAGKETQYF.

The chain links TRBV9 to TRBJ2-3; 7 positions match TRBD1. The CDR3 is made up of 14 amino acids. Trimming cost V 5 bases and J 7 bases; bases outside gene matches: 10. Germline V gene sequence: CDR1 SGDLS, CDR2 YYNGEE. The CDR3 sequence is CASSPLQGKNTQYF. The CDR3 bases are TGTGCCAGCAGTCCACTACAGGGGAAGAATACGCAGTATTTT. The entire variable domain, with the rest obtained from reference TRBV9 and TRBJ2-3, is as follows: DSGVTQTPKHLITATGQRVTLRCSPRSGDLSVYWYQQSLDQGLQFLIQYYNGEERAKGNILERFSAQQFPDLHSELNLSSLELGDSALYFCASSPLQGKNTQYFGPGTRLTVL.

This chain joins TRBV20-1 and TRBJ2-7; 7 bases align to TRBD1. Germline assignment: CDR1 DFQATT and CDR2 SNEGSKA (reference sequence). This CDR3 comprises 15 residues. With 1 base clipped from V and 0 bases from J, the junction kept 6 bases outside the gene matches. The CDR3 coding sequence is TGCAGTGCTAGAGCCCACAGGGGAAGCTCCTACGAGCAGTACTTC. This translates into CSARAHRGSSYEQYF.

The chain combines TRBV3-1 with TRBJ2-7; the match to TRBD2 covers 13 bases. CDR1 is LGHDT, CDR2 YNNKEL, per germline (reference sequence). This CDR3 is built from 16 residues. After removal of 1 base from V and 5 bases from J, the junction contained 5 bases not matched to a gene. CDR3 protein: CASSQVTSGGTHEQYF. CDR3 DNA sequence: TGTGCCAGCAGCCAAGTGACTAGCGGGGGGACGCACGAGCAGTACTTC.

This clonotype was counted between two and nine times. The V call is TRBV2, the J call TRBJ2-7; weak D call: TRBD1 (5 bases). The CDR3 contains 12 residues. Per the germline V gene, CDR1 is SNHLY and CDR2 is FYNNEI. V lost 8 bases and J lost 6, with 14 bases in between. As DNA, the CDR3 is TGTGCCAGCTTTAGACAGACGTCCGAGCAGTACTTC. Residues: CASFRQTSEQYF.

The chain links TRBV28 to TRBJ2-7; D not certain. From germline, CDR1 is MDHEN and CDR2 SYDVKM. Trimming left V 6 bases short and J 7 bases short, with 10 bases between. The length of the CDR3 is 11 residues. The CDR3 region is CASRTLAEQYF. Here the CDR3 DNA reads TGTGCCAGCAGGACCTTAGCAGAGCAGTACTTC.

CDR3 nucleotides: TGTGCCAGCAGCCTCCACAGGGGGCAAGTTGATGGCTACACCTTC. The encoded protein is CASSLHRGQVDGYTF. The chain recombines TRBV7-2 with TRBJ1-2; TRBD1 aligns across 9 bases. V lost 5 bases to trimming and J lost 6 bases; unmatched junction nucleotides: 10. The CDR3 length is 15 residues. Germline assignment: CDR1 SGHTA and CDR2 FQGNSA.

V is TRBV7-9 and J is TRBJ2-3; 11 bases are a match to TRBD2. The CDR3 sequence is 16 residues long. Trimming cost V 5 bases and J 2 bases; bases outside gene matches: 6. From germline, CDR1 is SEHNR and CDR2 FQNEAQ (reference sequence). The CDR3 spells CASSPLAGAFTDTQYF. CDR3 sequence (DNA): TGTGCCAGCAGCCCACTAGCGGGGGCCTTCACAGATACGCAGTATTTT.

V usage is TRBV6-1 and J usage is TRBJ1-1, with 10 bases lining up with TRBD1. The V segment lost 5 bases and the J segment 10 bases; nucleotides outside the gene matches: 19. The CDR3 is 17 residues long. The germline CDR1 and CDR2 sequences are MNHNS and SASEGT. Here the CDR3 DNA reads TGTGCCAGCAGTCAAACCCGGGACAGGGGCCGCACTGGGGGAGCTTTCTTT. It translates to CASSQTRDRGRTGGAFF.

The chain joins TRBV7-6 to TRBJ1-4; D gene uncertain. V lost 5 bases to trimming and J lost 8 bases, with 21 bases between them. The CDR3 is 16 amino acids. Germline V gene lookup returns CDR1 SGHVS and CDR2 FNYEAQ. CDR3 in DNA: TGTGCCAGCAGCACTCACCCTCTAGTCGCGGAAGAAAAACTGTTTTTT. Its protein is CASSTHPLVAEEKLFF.

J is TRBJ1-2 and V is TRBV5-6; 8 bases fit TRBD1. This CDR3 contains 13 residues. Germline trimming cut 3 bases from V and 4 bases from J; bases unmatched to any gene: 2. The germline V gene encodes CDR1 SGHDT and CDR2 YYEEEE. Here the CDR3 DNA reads TGTGCCAGCAGCTCAGGGGGCAGCTATGGCTACACCTTC. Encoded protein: CASSSGGSYGYTF. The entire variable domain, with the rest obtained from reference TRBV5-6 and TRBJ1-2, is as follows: DAGVTQSPTHLIKTRGQQVTLRCSPKSGHDTVSWYQQALGQGPQFIFQYYEEEERQRGNFPDRFSGHQFPNYSSELNVNALLLGDSALYLCASSSGGSYGYTFGSGTRLTVV.

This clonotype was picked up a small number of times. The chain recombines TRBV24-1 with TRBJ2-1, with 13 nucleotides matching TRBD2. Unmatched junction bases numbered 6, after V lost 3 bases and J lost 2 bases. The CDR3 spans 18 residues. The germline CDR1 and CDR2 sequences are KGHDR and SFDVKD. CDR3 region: CATSDAGLAGVAYNEQFF. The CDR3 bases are TGTGCCACCAGTGATGCTGGACTAGCGGGGGTGGCCTACAATGAGCAGTTCTTC.

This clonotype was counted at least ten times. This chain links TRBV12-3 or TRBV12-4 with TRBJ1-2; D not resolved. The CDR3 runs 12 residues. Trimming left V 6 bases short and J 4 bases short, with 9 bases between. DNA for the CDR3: TGTGCCAGCAGCCCTGGGTCCTATGGCTACACCTTC. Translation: CASSPGSYGYTF.

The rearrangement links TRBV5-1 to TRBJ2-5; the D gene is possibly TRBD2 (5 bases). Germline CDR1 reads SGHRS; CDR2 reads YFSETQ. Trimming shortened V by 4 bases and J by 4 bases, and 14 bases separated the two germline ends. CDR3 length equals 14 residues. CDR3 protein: CASSKSGPTETQYF. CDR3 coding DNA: TGCGCCAGCAGCAAAAGCGGACCCACAGAGACCCAGTACTTC.

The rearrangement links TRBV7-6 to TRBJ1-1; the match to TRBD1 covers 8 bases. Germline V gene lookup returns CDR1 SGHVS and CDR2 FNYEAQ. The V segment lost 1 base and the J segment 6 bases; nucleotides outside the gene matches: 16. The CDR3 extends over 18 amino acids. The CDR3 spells CASSLGMAGGVETSEAFF. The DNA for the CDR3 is TGTGCCAGCAGCTTAGGGATGGCAGGGGGCGTCGAAACCTCTGAAGCTTTCTTT.